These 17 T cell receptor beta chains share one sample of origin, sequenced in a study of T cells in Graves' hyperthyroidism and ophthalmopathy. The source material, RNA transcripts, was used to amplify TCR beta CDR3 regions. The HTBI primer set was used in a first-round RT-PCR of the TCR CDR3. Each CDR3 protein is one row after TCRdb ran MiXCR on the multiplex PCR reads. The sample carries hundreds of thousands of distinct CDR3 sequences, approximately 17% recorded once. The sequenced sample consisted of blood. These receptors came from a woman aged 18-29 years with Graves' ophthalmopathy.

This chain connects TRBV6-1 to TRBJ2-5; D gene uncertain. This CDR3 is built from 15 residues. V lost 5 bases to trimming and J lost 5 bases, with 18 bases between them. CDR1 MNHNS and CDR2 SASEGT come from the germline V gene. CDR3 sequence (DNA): TGTGCCAGCAGTTTAGGGCTTTTTAGAGAGGAGACCCAGTACTTC. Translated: CASSLGLFREETQYF.

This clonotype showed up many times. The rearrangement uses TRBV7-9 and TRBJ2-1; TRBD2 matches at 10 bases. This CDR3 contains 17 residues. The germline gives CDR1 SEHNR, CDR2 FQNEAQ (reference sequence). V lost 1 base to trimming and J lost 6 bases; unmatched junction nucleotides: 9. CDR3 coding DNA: TGTGCCAGCAGCTTAGGCCCGTTAGCGGGAGGAGGCAATGAGCAGTTCTTC. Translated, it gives CASSLGPLAGGGNEQFF.

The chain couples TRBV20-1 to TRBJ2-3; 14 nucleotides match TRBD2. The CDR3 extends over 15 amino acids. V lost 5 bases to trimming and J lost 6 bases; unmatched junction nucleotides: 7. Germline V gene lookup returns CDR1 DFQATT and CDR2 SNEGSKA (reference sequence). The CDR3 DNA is TGCAGTGCTCGCGGGACTAGCGGGGGCGGGGATACGCAGTATTTT. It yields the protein CSARGTSGGGDTQYF.

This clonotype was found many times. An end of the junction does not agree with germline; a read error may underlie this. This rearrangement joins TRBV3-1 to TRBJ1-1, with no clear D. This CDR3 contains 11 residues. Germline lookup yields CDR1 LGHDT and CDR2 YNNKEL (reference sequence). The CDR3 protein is CASTQNTEAFF. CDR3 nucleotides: TGTGCCAGCACCCAAAACACTGAAGCTTTCTTT.

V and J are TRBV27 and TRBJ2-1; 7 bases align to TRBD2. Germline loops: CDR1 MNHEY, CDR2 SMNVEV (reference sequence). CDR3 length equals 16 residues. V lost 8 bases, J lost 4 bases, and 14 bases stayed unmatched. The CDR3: CASGFHGTIGYNEQFF. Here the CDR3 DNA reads TGTGCCAGCGGATTCCACGGGACTATCGGGTACAATGAGCAGTTCTTC.

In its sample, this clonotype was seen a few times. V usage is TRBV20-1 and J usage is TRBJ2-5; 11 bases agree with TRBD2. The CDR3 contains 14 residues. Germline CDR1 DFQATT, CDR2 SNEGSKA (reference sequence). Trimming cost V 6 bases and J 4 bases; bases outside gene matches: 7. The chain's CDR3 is CSAAAGTSGETQYF. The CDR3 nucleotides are TGCAGTGCCGCCGCTGGGACTAGCGGAGAGACCCAGTACTTC.

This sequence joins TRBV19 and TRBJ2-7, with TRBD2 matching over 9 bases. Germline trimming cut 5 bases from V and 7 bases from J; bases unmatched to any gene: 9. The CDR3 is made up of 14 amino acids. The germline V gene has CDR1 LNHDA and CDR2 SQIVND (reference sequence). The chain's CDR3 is CASSFGTSRREQYF. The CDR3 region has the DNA TGTGCCAGTAGTTTTGGGACTAGCCGAAGGGAGCAGTACTTC.

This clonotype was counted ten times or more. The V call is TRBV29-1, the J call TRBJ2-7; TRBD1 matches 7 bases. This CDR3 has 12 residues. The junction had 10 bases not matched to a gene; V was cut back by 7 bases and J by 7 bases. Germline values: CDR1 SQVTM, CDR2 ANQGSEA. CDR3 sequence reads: CSATTGSSEQYF. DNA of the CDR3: TGCAGCGCCACGACAGGGTCCTCTGAGCAGTACTTC.

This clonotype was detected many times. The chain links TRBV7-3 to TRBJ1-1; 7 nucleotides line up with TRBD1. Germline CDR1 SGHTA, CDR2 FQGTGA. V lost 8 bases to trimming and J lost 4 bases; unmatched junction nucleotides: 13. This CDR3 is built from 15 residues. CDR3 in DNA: TGTGCCAGCGCCCGGGACAGTGCCATGGGCACTGAAGCTTTCTTT. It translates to CASARDSAMGTEAFF. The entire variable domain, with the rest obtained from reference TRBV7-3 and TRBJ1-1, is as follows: GAGVSQTPSNKVTEKGKYVELRCDPISGHTALYWYRQSLGQGPEFLIYFQGTGAADDSGLPNDRFFAVRPEGSVSTLKIQRTERGDSAVYLCASARDSAMGTEAFFGQGTRLTVV.

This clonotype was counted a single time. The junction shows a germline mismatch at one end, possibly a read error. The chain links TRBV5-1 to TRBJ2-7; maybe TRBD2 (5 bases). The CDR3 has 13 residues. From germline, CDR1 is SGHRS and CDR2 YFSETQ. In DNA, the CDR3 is TGCGCCAGCGGCTTCCTGGGAGTGAACGAGCAGTACTTC. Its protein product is CASGFLGVNEQYF. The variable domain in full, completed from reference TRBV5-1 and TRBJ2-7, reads KAGVTQTPRYLIKTRGQQVTLSCSPISGHRSVSWYQQTPGQGLQFLFEYFSETQRNKGNFPGRFSGRQFSNSRSEMNVSTLELGDSALYLCASGFLGVNEQYFGPGTRLTVT.

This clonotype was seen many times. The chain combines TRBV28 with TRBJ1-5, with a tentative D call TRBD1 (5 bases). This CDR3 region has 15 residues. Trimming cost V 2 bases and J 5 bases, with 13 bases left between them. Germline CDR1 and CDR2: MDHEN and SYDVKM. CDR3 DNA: TGTGCCAGCAGTTTAGAGAGCGGGGGGGATCAGCCCCAGCATTTT. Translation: CASSLESGGDQPQHF.

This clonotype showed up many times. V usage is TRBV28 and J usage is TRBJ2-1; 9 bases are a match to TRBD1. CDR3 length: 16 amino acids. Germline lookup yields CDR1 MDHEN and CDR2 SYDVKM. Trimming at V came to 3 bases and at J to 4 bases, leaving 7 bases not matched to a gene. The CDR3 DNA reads TGTGCCAGCAGTTTTGTACCGGGACAGGGATACAATGAGCAGTTCTTC. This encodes CASSFVPGQGYNEQFF.

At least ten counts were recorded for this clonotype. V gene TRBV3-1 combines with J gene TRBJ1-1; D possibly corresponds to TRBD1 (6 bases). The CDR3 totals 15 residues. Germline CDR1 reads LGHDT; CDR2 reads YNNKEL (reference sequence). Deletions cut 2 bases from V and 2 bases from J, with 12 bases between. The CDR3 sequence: CASSQRGGLNTEAFF. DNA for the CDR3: TGTGCCAGCAGCCAAAGGGGGGGGCTAAACACTGAAGCTTTCTTT.

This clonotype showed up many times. The CDR3 DNA is TGTGCCAGCAGCTGGGGGAACGGGGCCCCCTACACCTTC. Its translation is CASSWGNGAPYTF. J is TRBJ1-2 and V is TRBV7-3; D is perhaps TRBD1 (5 bases). Germline V gene lookup returns CDR1 SGHTA and CDR2 FQGTGA. V lost 4 bases, J lost 10 bases, and 16 bases lay in between. The CDR3 consists of 13 residues.

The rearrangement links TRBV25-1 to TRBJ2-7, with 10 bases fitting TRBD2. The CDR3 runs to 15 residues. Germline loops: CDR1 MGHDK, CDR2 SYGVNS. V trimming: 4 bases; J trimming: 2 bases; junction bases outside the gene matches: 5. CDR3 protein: CASSATSGEPYEQYF. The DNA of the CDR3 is TGTGCCAGCAGTGCCACTAGCGGGGAGCCCTACGAGCAGTACTTC.

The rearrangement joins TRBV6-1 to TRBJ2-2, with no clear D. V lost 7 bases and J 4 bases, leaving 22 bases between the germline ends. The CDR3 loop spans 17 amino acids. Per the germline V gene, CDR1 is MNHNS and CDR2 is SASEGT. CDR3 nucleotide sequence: TGTGCCAGCACAAACTTACGTACGGGTATGGGCACCGGGGAGCTGTTTTTT. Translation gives CASTNLRTGMGTGELFF.

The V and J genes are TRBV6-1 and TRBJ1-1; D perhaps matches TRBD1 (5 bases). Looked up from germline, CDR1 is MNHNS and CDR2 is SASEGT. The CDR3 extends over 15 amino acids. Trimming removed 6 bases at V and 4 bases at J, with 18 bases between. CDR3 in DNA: TGTGCCAGCAGGAAGAGGGGACCTTTCGGCACTGAAGCTTTCTTT. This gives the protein CASRKRGPFGTEAFF.